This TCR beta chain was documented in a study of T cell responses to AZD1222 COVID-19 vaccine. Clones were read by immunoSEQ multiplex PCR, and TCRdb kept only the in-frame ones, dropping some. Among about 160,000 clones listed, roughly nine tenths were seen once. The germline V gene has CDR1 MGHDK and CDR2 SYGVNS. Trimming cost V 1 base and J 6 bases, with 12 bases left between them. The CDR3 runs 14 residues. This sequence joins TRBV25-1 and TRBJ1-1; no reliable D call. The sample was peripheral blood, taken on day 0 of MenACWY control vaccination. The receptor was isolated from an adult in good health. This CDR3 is CASSESREWSEAFF. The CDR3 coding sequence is TGTGCCAGCAGTGAATCTCGAGAGTGGTCTGAAGCTTTCTTT.